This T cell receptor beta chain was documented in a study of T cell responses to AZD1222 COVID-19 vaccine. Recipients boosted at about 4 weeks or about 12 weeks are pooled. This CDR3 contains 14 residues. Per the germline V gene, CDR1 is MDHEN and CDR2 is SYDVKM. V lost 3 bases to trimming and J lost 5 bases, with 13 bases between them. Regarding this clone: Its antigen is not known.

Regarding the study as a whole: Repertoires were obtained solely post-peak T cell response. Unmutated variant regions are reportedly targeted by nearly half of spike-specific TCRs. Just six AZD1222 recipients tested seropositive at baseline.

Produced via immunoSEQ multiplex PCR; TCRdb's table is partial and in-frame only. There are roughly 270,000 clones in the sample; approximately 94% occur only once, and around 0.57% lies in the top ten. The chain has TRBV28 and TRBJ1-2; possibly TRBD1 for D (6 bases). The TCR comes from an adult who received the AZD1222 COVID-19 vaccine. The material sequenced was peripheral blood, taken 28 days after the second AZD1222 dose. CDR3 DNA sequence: TGTGCCAGCAGTTTGGGGGGGCTTCGATATGGCTACACCTTC. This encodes CASSLGGLRYGYTF.